The following is a T cell receptor beta chain sequence with its context. The antigen it recognizes is unknown. No base quality information exists; no much larger clone differs at one position. The germline V gene (reference sequence) sets CDR1 to MNHNY and CDR2 to SVGAGI. Relative to germline, V is missing 0 bases and J is missing 1 base, with 3 bases of the junction outside any gene match. From the cysteine through the phenylalanine, the CDR3 covers 15 amino acids. The entry retains the CDR3 DNA only, 45 bases that are in frame from base 1. Libraries were prepared through the immunoSEQ multiplex PCR assay. For the multiplex PCR, a mixture combining 60 forward primers for TCR Vbeta segments and 13 reverse primers for TCR Jbeta segments was used. The CDR3 region of rearranged TCR beta genes was amplified from genomic DNA by a multiplex PCR assay. On the Illumina HiSeq System, the amplified TCR beta libraries were sequenced as 87-base-pair reads. In the original analysis: Across the roughly 700 repertoires, a later analysis counted about 81 million unique TCR beta chains, roughly 11 million of which were shared by at least two donors. Raw reads were error-corrected and collapsed into unique sequences by a nearest-neighbor algorithm in which closely related sequences were merged to remove PCR and sequencing errors. V, D and J gene segments were assigned by aligning CDR3 sequences to IMGT reference sequences. Each retained sequence needed at least a six-nucleotide match to both a V gene segment and a J gene segment. A rearrangement was called productive if the CDR3 had no stop codons and remained in frame with V and J, and every other rearrangement was called non-productive. CDR3 was defined according to IMGT convention as the region running from the second conserved V-encoded cysteine to the conserved J-encoded phenylalanine. The earlier analysis of 450 to 750 of the donors excluded any sequence lacking an unambiguous match to a single V gene segment. An earlier analysis of a few hundred of the donors classified V segments as functional when productive rearrangements were above 56.7% and as segregating when the standard deviation between donors was above 5%. A statistical classification framework was built for diagnosing cytomegalovirus status from the catalog of TCR beta chain sequences. A later analysis assigned V and J genes by comparing TCR nucleotide sequences with IMGT/GENE-DB human TR gene sequences. In a later analysis, CDR3 sequences and most-parsimonious VDJ recombination scenarios were assigned using the TCRdist pipeline. A later analysis defined each TCR beta chain by its CDR3 amino acid sequence plus V-gene family, and excluded reads lacking a unique V-gene family. To address suspected cross-contamination and a sequencing artifact, a later analysis removed under 600 highly shared, low-generation-probability nucleotide sequences. In a later analysis, a clonal expansion index was calculated for each public chain from normalized within-repertoire ranks of inferred template counts. In a later analysis, generation probabilities were computed using a VDJ recombination model fitted to out-of-frame rearrangements, and the results were checked against IGoR. A later analysis scored TCR-TCR, TCR-HLA and TCR-CMV co-occurrence with hypergeometric tests, applying a repertoire-size bias correction to TCR pairs. In a later analysis, false discovery rates were estimated by permuting HLA or CMV assignments 20 times. In a later analysis, co-occurring TCRs were grouped using DBSCAN, with TCRdist sequence similarity added in when clustering inside HLA-allele-positive subsets. Co-occurrence clustering excluded repertoires with fewer than 30,000 or more than 120,000 public chains, plus five with anomalous nucleotide sharing. TCRdb re-hosts the immuneACCESS table, in-frame sequences only. Its copies lack some clones; in the studies checked, an unresolved V gene accounts for under half of them, and the cause for the rest is not known. From that table come the V and J calls and clone size; the DNA was used to work out D and trimming. Here the sample has roughly 98,000 clones; roughly four fifths occur a single time. The leading ten clones occupy about 8.3% of the sample.

In total, more than 500 healthy bone marrow donors made up the cohort. At the time of sampling, every cohort member was nominally healthy, though immune exposures that went unrecorded were likely present. The donor tested CMV seronegative, placing the donor among the roughly 400 seronegative members of the cohort. Every donor gave a peripheral blood sample, and the peripheral blood mononuclear cells from that sample were used for TCR beta sequencing. The Qiagen DNeasy Blood Extraction Kit was used to extract genomic DNA from the blood cell samples. This sample is part of a study of cytomegalovirus exposure and HLA in healthy donors (dated by TCRdb to 2015 to 2018). About the full investigation: According to an earlier analysis of a few hundred of the donors, about 190 million T cells yielded 117 million unique TCR beta sequences and roughly 280 Gb of sequence data. An early release covering 550 to 650 HLA-typed donors comprised 250 to 350 gigabases of sequencing data and around 86 million unique TCR sequences. The genetic ancestry cluster associated with self-reported Caucasian donors included 70% to 85% of the roughly 410 genotyped donors. The study aimed to test whether signatures of past pathogen exposure could be identified by cataloging public T cell receptors. The study used immunosequencing to profile the T cell repertoires of some 600 subjects and linked those repertoires to cytomegalovirus serostatus. In addition to the first cohort of 666 subjects, a separate validation cohort of around 110 different subjects was used. High-throughput TCR immunosequencing, statistical association of individual TCRs with disease status, and machine learning were combined to predict cytomegalovirus infection status. A later analysis re-examined previously published TCR beta repertoires from 610 or so donors and added high-resolution HLA genotyping to investigate patterns of TCR occurrence. Rather than using new phenotypic data, the later analysis identified candidate immune exposures from TCR beta sequences and from how often those sequences occurred across donors. An earlier analysis of 450 to 750 of the donors used high-throughput TCR beta sequencing to judge whether each TCR beta V gene segment behaved as functional or pseudogenic. Donor age, sex, ethnicity and CMV serostatus were compiled alongside the repertoire data. A later genetic analysis used genome-wide SNP genotypes for about 65% of the 666 donors, treating that subset as a discovery cohort. Every repertoire in the discovery cohort had been generated on one and the same sequencing platform. HLA typing covered class I and class II loci at four-digit resolution. The number of typed donors differed by locus: roughly 629-630 for A, B, C, DRB1 and DQB1; some 540 for DQA1; about 600 for DPA1; and approximately 450 for DPB1. Four or five DR-DQ haplotypes were handled as single units for association and clustering because linkage in the cohort was strong. Among about 360 genotyped donors of the cohort, an average of approximately 240,000 unique TCR beta nucleotide sequences were sequenced per donor, roughly a sixth of them non-productive.

Here is what the overall study found, with its caveats: In a later genetic analysis, a missense DCLRE1C variant was associated with V-gene and J-gene trimming of TCR beta chains, and the association was replicated in an independent cohort. Compared with equally common non-associated chains, HLA-associated TCR beta chains in a later analysis were more clonally expanded and had lower generation probabilities. Across donors, most TCR sequences were observed very rarely, whereas some public TCRs were present in many individuals. The authors suggested that the approach could potentially be extended to other disease states and immunological phenotypes. A further reported finding was that TCR beta sequences accurately predicted the HLA-A and HLA-B alleles for most subjects in the first cohort. A few of the identified cytomegalovirus-associated TCR beta chains were confirmed in vitro to be specific for cytomegalovirus antigens. Strong co-occurrence of HLA alleles, especially DR and DQ, made assigning TCR associations to individual alleles difficult. At a false discovery rate of 0.05, a later analysis linked about 17,000 TCR beta sequences to specific HLA alleles. A cluster of highly shared sequence variants was judged likely to be a technical artifact of the sequencing pipeline. The presence/absence analyses assumed that sequencing depth was roughly uniform across donors, and that assumption may not be true. Broadly in line with IMGT annotations, most TCR beta V segments showed up in productive rearrangements about 87% or about 30% of the time in an earlier analysis of several hundred of the donors. This cohort had only TCR beta chains sequenced, and the lack of alpha or paired-chain data limited which features could be detected. The classifier was reported to diagnose cytomegalovirus status with high specificity and sensitivity in both the original cohort and the validation cohort. Some IMGT-functional V segments, including TRBV6-2 and TRBV6-3, could not be told apart with the 87-base-pair reads, so those segments were excluded. Because HLA typing was unavailable for some donors at each locus, only the typed subset was used in association tests. The study gave a list of 150 to 200 TCR beta chains associated with cytomegalovirus. In a later analysis, TCR association rates were found to vary across HLA loci, with the most associated TCRs seen for DRB1 alleles and the fewest for HLA-C alleles. Because counts were too low, 15 to 20 rarely observed V segments, including chromosome 9 orphons, were excluded from the earlier analysis of 500 to 700 of the donors. Linkage disequilibrium might explain the correlated functional status among segregating V segments, but an unknown experimental factor could not be excluded. Most CMV-associated TCR beta chains appeared to be HLA-restricted in a later analysis, and the HLA associations seemed to be driven largely by CMV exposure. In a later genetic analysis, fewer N-insertions in productive TCRs were reported among donors in an Asian-associated ancestry cluster than the approximately 670-donor mean. Several of the top co-occurrence clusters appeared to be linked to parvovirus B19, influenza, CMV and Epstein-Barr virus, according to a later analysis. Immune exposure information for the cohort was limited to CMV serostatus.

This sequence uses TRBV6-6 and TRBJ2-7; 7 middle bases align to TRBD2. Material for sequencing was PBMCs. The clonotype originates from a female donor in good health and CMV-seronegative. The nucleotide sequence reads TGTGCCAGCAGTTACTCCCGGGGAGGGTCCTACGAGCAGTACTTC. It translates as CASSYSRGGSYEQYF.